The 12 T cell receptor beta chains presented below share a single source sample, sequenced in a study of T cell responses to AZD1222 COVID-19 vaccine. Sequencing used immunoSEQ multiplex PCR; TCRdb keeps in-frame clones, though not all of them. The sample has about 130,000 clones, approximately 91% seen once; the top ten hold roughly 6.3%. The input for sequencing was peripheral blood, taken on day 0 of AZD1222 vaccination. These TCRs come from an adult in good health.

The chain employs TRBV6-2 or TRBV6-3 and TRBJ2-3; a possible D gene is TRBD2 (6 bases). Deletions cut 2 bases from V and 3 bases from J, with 9 bases between. The CDR3 spans 14 residues. Germline lookup yields CDR1 MNHEY and CDR2 SVGEGT. The CDR3 sequence is CASSYTGVTDTQYF. CDR3 bases: TGTGCCAGCAGTTACACGGGGGTGACAGATACGCAGTATTTT.

The V and J genes are TRBV18 and TRBJ1-2; TRBD1 aligns across 7 bases. After removal of 4 bases from V and 2 bases from J, the junction contained 4 bases not matched to a gene. The CDR3 spans 14 residues. CDR1 is KGHSH, CDR2 LQKENI, per germline. The DNA for the CDR3 is TGTGCCAGCTCACAGGGGGCAGCGAACTATGGCTACACCTTC. Its protein is CASSQGAANYGYTF.

The V and J genes are TRBV19 and TRBJ2-1; D ambiguous. The CDR3 loop spans 13 amino acids. V lost 3 bases, J lost 7 bases, and 10 bases lay in between. Germline-derived CDR1 and CDR2 are LNHDA and SQIVND (reference sequence). The CDR3: CASSMISGNEQFF. Written as DNA, the CDR3 is TGTGCCAGTAGTATGATTAGTGGTAATGAGCAGTTCTTC. Supplemented by reference TRBV19 and TRBJ2-1, the full variable domain reads DGGITQSPKYLFRKEGQNVTLSCEQNLNHDAMYWYRQDPGQGLRLIYYSQIVNDFQKGDIAEGYSVSREKKESFPLTVTSAQKNPTAFYLCASSMISGNEQFFGPGTRLTVL.

The rearrangement joins TRBV2 to TRBJ1-1; TRBD1 aligns across 7 bases. This CDR3 contains 14 residues. CDR1 is SNHLY and CDR2 is FYNNEI in the germline V gene. Unmatched junction bases numbered 4, after V lost 5 bases and J lost 1 base. CDR3 region: CASSPTGANTEAFF. CDR3 nucleotide sequence: TGTGCCAGCAGTCCCACAGGGGCGAACACTGAAGCTTTCTTT. The full variable domain, with the rest looked up from reference TRBV2 and TRBJ1-1, is EPEVTQTPSHQVTQMGQEVILRCVPISNHLYFYWYRQILGQKVEFLVSFYNNEISEKSEIFDDQFSVERPDGSNFTLKIRSTKLEDSAMYFCASSPTGANTEAFFGQGTRLTVV.

This clone was picked up a small number of times. The chain uses TRBV2 and TRBJ2-2; 7 bases match TRBD1. CDR3 length equals 15 residues. The germline CDR1 and CDR2 sequences are SNHLY and FYNNEI. V trimming: 6 bases; J trimming: 2 bases; junction bases outside the gene matches: 6. The CDR3 bases are TGTGCCAGCAGGGGGACAGCGGTAAACACCGGGGAGCTGTTTTTT. It codes for CASRGTAVNTGELFF.

The rearrangement links TRBV6-1 to TRBJ1-6, with D maybe TRBD1 (6 bases). The length of the CDR3 is 17 residues. The ends were cut back, 0 bases at V and 2 bases at J, with 11 bases in the middle. Germline-derived CDR1 and CDR2 are MNHNS and SASEGT. CDR3 loop: CASSEANPGAYNSPLHF. CDR3 DNA: TGTGCCAGCAGTGAAGCTAACCCAGGGGCCTATAATTCACCCCTCCACTTT.

The V and J genes are TRBV29-1 and TRBJ1-3, with TRBD1 as a possible D gene (5 bases). Trimming cost V 0 bases and J 4 bases, with 13 bases left between them. This CDR3 has 15 residues. Germline lookup yields CDR1 SQVTM and CDR2 ANQGSEA. Written as DNA, the CDR3 is TGCAGCGTTGAAGATTGGGCAGGGCCCGGAAACACCATATATTTT. It is translated as CSVEDWAGPGNTIYF.

Only one count was recorded for this clone. Germline is not matched at one junction end, which may reflect a read error. This chain connects TRBV11-2 to TRBJ2-1; maybe TRBD2 (7 bases). The CDR3 sequence is 14 residues long. CDR1 and CDR2 (germline): SGHAT, FQNNGV. The CDR3 coding sequence is TGTGCCAGCACCTTAGGGGGGGCCTACAATGAGCAGTTCTTC. Translating it yields CASTLGGAYNEQFF.

V is TRBV15 and J is TRBJ1-2; no definite D call. Per the germline V gene, CDR1 is LNHNV and CDR2 is YYDKDF (reference sequence). V lost 0 bases and J 7 bases, leaving 9 bases between the germline ends. The CDR3 totals 13 residues. The CDR3 nucleotides read TGTGCCACCAGCAGAGATCGACGGTCTGGCTACACCTTC. Translating it yields CATSRDRRSGYTF.

CDR3 residues: CASSVGGEQETQYF. DNA for the CDR3: TGTGCCAGCAGCGTAGGTGGCGAACAAGAGACCCAGTACTTC. V is TRBV9 and J is TRBJ2-5; D is ambiguous. Per the germline V gene, CDR1 is SGDLS and CDR2 is YYNGEE. The V and J ends lost 0 bases and 2 bases respectively, with 8 bases between them. The CDR3 extends over 14 amino acids.

The gene calls are TRBV6-5 and TRBJ1-6; D remains ambiguous. CDR3 length equals 14 residues. With 7 bases removed from V and 3 bases from J, the gap between germline ends came to 10 bases. Germline values: CDR1 MNHEY, CDR2 SVGAGI. The CDR3 DNA is TGTGCCAGCACTGGAGATTTCTATAATTCACCCCTCCACTTT. This encodes CASTGDFYNSPLHF.

This sequence joins TRBV7-2 and TRBJ1-1; TRBD1 matches at 12 bases. The CDR3 is made up of 17 amino acids. CDR1 is SGHTA, CDR2 FQGNSA, per germline. V was clipped by 2 bases and J by 4 bases; unmatched bases: 8. CDR3 bases: TGTGCCAGCAGCTTAACGGGACAGGGGGCGCCGGGCACTGAAGCTTTCTTT. Translated, it gives CASSLTGQGAPGTEAFF.